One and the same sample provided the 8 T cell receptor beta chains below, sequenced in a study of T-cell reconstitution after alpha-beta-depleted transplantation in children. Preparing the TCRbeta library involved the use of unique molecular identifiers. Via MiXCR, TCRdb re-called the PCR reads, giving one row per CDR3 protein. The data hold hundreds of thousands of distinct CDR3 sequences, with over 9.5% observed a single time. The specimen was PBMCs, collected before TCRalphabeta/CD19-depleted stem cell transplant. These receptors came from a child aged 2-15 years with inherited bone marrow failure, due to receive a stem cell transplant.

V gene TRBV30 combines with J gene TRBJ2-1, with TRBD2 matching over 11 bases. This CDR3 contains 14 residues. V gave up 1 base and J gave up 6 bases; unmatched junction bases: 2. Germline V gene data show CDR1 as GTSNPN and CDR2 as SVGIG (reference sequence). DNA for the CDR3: TGTGCCTGGAGTGATAGCGGGAGGGCCAATGAGCAGTTCTTC. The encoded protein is CAWSDSGRANEQFF. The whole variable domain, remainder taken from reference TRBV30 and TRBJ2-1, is SQTIHQWPATLVQPVGSPLSLECTVEGTSNPNLYWYRQAAGRGLQLLFYSVGIGQISSEVPQNLSASRPQDRQFILSSKKLLLSDSGFYLCAWSDSGRANEQFFGPGTRLTVL.

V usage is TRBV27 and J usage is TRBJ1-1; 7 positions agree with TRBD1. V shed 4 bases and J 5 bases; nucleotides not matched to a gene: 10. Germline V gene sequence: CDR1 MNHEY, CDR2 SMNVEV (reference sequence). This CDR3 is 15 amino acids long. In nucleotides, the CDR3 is TGTGCCAGCAGTTCCGAATGGGGACAGACGACTGAAGCTTTCTTT. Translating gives CASSSEWGQTTEAFF.

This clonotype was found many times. The CDR3 nucleotides are TGCGCCAGCAGCTTGGGGATGAGCTCCTACAATGAGCAGTTCTTC. It yields the protein CASSLGMSSYNEQFF. The V gene is TRBV5-1, the J gene TRBJ2-1; unclear D gene. The V gene's germline CDR1 is SGHRS and CDR2 YFSETQ. Deletions cut 0 bases from V and 0 bases from J, with 7 bases between. This CDR3 contains 15 residues.

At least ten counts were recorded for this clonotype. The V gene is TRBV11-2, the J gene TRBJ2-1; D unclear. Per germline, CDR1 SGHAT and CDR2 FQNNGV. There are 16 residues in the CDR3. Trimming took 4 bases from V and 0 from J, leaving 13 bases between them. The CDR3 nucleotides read TGTGCCAGCAGCTACTTCTTCCCATCCTCCTACAATGAGCAGTTCTTC. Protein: CASSYFFPSSYNEQFF.

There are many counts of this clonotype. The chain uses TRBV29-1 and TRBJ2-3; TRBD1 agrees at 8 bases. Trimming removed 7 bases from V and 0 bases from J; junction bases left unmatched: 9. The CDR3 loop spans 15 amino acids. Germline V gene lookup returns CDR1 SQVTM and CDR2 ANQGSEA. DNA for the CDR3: TGCAGCGCTGCCGGGACAGGTTTTAGCACAGATACGCAGTATTTT. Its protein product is CSAAGTGFSTDTQYF.

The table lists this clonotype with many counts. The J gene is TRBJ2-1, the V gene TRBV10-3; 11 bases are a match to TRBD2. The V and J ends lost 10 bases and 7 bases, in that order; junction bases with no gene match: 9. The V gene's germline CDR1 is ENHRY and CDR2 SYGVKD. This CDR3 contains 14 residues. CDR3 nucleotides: TGTGCCACCAAACTAGCGGGAGCTCGGAATGAGCAGTTCTTC. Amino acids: CATKLAGARNEQFF.

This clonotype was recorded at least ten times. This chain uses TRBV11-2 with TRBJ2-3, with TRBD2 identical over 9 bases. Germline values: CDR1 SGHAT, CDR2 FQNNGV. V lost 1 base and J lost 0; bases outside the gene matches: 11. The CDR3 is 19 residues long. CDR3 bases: TGTGCCAGCAGCTTAGTGGTATGGCGGGAGGGCCGTAGCACAGATACGCAGTATTTT. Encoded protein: CASSLVVWREGRSTDTQYF.

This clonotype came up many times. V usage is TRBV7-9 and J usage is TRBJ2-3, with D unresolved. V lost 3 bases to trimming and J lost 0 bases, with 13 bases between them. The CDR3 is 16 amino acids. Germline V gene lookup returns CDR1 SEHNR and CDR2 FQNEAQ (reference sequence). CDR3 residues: CASSFRRRSSTDTQYF. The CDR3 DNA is TGTGCCAGCAGCTTCCGACGGAGATCTAGCACAGATACGCAGTATTTT.